Given below is one T cell receptor (beta chain) in context. In this sample, this clonotype turned up a few times. No cognate antigen has been identified for it. The input lacks base qualities; no much larger clone sits a single base away. Synthesis of TCR cDNA relied on 5'RACE template switching, a step that introduced a universal primer site along with unique molecular identifiers. Priming for cDNA synthesis came from both the TCR alpha and TCR beta constant segments. Library amplification used two PCR steps, and the second PCR step added sample barcodes and sequencing adapters. Sequencing of libraries was performed on Illumina HiSeq 2500 (2x100 bp) or NovaSeq (2x150 bp). The study's own analysis went as follows. Reads were demultiplexed and collapsed into UMI consensus sequences with MIGEC, and V(D)J alignment was performed with MiXCR. Clonotypes responding to the vaccine were identified with edgeR on replicate PBMC samples, with the criteria of FDR below 0.01 and a log2 fold change above 5 up to day 15. Each bulk clonotype was labeled CD4 or CD8 based on which sequenced repertoire, CD4 or CD8, contained the clonotype at higher abundance. The public reads were reanalyzed by TCRdb: fastp trimming at Q25, MiXCR alignment, in-frame beta chains only. One record per CDR3 amino acid sequence lists the most common genes and DNA. It is TCRdb's table, rather than the study itself, that gives the V and J calls and clone size. The sample table shows about 350,000 distinct CDR3 sequences, and around 10% are seen once. Clones ranked in the top ten supply roughly 18% of the sample.

According to the study, the label for this sample's treatment or condition signals: live attenuated yellow fever vaccine strain. Two biological replicates of bulk PBMCs were collected at each blood-draw timepoint. PBMCs were isolated from peripheral blood using a standard Ficoll-Paque protocol. TriZol was used to extract RNA from bulk PBMCs, from CD4 and CD8 fractions, and from dextramer-positive and dextramer-negative fractions. This record belongs to a study of T cells after yellow fever vaccination (dated by TCRdb to between 2018 and 2020). About the study as a whole: The SMART-Seq v4 Ultra Low Input RNA kit was used to prepare libraries from fractions with low cell numbers. Bulk TCR alpha and beta repertoires were sequenced longitudinally to track T-cell clones before and after primary and booster YFV17D yellow fever vaccination. The cohort comprised two healthy male donors, one aged 18 to 30 and one aged 30 to 39 years. Blood was drawn at multiple timepoints before and after primary and secondary immunization, with bulk PBMC replicates and cell subsets isolated.

Deletion took 3 bases off V and 1 base off J, with a span of 18 bases between the germline ends. From a lookup of the germline V gene, CDR1 and CDR2 are MNHEY and SVGAGI. The CDR3 numbers 17 residues from cysteine through phenylalanine. Kept here is only the CDR3 DNA, which spans 51 bases and is read in frame from base 1. Study-wide findings and limitations: A small share of clonotypes occurred in both CD4 and CD8 compartments, likely arising from convergent recombination. The secondary T-cell response was weaker than the primary response but faster, peaking on day 5 instead of day 15. Most clones expanded after primary vaccination (approximately 95% of CD4 and 70% to 90% of CD8) were re-detected after the booster, suggesting that broad memory maintenance occurred. Computational filtering was needed because FACS-sorted repertoires could contain abundant contaminating clonotypes from the bulk population. The study included only a couple of donors, which limits how far the findings can be generalized.

The V and J genes are TRBV6-5 and TRBJ1-1; matching of 5 bases hints at TRBD1 as the D gene. The TCR comes from a man between 18 and 35 years old who received the YFV17D yellow fever vaccine. Source: PBMCs, taken on the day of the first yellow fever vaccination. The CDR3 protein sequence reads: CASSYSSRDSGNTEAFF. The DNA sequence follows: TGTGCCAGCAGTTATTCGTCGCGGGACTCGGGGAACACTGAAGCTTTCTTT.